These 5 T cell receptor beta chains came from one sample sequenced in a study of T cell repertoires in cytomegalovirus infection. TCRdb passed the reads through MiXCR, listing each CDR3 protein once. This table holds 250,000 to 300,000 distinct CDR3 sequences, 22% found once. Their antigens are not known. Specimen: cultured PBMCs, collected from culture after CMV antigen stimulation. These receptors originate from a human donor in good health (CMV status not recorded). Some clones in this sample may be carry-over from other donors' samples.

The chain employs TRBV6-6 and TRBJ2-1; D gene uncertain. This CDR3 is 13 amino acids long. Trimming left V 4 bases short and J 4 bases short, with 8 bases between. The germline gives CDR1 MNHNY, CDR2 SVGAGI (reference sequence). DNA of the CDR3: TGTGCCAGCAGTTTCCAGCAGTACAATGAGCAGTTCTTC. Amino acid sequence: CASSFQQYNEQFF.

This clonotype was recorded a few times. This chain joins TRBV20-1 and TRBJ1-5; 9 nucleotides line up with TRBD1. This CDR3 is 15 amino acids long. With V trimmed by 1 base and J by 3 bases, 4 bases remained unmatched. Germline V lookup: CDR1 DFQATT, CDR2 SNEGSKA (reference sequence). The CDR3 region is CSARAGTGTNQPQHF. CDR3 sequence (DNA): TGCAGTGCTAGAGCCGGGACAGGGACCAATCAGCCCCAGCATTTT.

This chain connects TRBV20-1 to TRBJ2-7; 14 bases agree with TRBD2. V lost 1 base, J lost 2 bases, and 4 bases stayed unmatched. CDR1 is DFQATT and CDR2 is SNEGSKA in the germline V gene (reference sequence). The CDR3 covers 16 residues. The DNA of the CDR3 is TGCAGTGCTAGAGGGGGACTAGCGGGAGTGCCCTACGAGCAGTACTTC. Its translation: CSARGGLAGVPYEQYF.

The V and J genes are TRBV20-1 and TRBJ2-3; D gene uncertain. V dropped 5 bases and J dropped 5 bases, with 8 bases sitting between them. The V gene's germline CDR1 is DFQATT and CDR2 SNEGSKA (reference sequence). CDR3 length: 11 residues. CDR3 nucleotide sequence: TGCAGTGCTCCGCGATTAGATACGCAGTATTTT. This translates into CSAPRLDTQYF.

This rearrangement joins TRBV7-6 to TRBJ2-1; 10 positions agree with TRBD2. CDR1 and CDR2 (germline): SGHVS, FNYEAQ. The CDR3 length is 17 residues. V lost 2 bases and J lost 0; bases outside the gene matches: 4. In DNA form, the CDR3 reads TGTGCCAGCAGCTTACTAGCGGGGGCAAGCTCCTACAATGAGCAGTTCTTC. Its translation: CASSLLAGASSYNEQFF.